This T cell receptor beta chain derives from a study of TIL therapy for anti-PD-1-resistant metastatic lung cancer. Study background: A few tumors were EGFR-mutant and two were ALK-rearranged. General observations from the study: This highly selected cohort may not generalize to typical lung cancer patients.

Time point specified: pre-treatment sample, taken before nivolumab and TIL therapy. The libraries were made with immunoSEQ v3. Assay used: immunoSEQ multiplex PCR; TCRdb lists only in-frame clones, some missing. This sample has fewer than 40,000 clones, with about 79% found just once. Concerning this clone: The antigen is undetermined.

Germline loops: CDR1 MNHNY, CDR2 SVGAGI (reference sequence). The J segment lost 1 base and the V segment lost 5 bases, leaving 7 bases of the junction unmatched. CDR3 size: 16 residues. The chain recombines TRBV6-6 with TRBJ2-1; 8 positions agree with TRBD2. This specimen consisted of blood, obtained at baseline. The source of this sequence is a woman between 25 and 80 years old with non-small cell lung cancer. Here the CDR3 DNA reads TGTGCCAGCAGTCCTATAGCGGGAAAGTCCTACAATGAGCAGTTCTTC. It specifies CASSPIAGKSYNEQFF.